This TCR beta chain was captured in a study of blood T cell repertoires in COVID-19. At the level of the study: Specimens from acute and convalescent COVID-19 originated in the United States, Italy and Spain. The cDNA or gDNA used as material had been derived from T cells, B-cell-depleted T cells, or PBMCs.

Per the original data handling: Amplification with reference gene primers provided the estimates of nucleated cell counts. Assay used: immunoSEQ multiplex PCR; TCRdb lists only in-frame clones, some missing. That table gives V, J and clone size, and the DNA gave D and trimming. The sample lists around 60,000 clones, roughly 88% occurring once. From germline, CDR1 is SQVTM and CDR2 ANQGSEA. CDR3 length: 15 residues. The V gene end was trimmed by 4 bases and the J gene end by 2 bases; junction bases not matched to a gene: 9. Sequencing was performed on peripheral blood. The origin of this receptor is a man between 45 and 60 years old with active COVID-19. This chain uses TRBV29-1 with TRBJ2-5; 8 nucleotides line up with TRBD2. This CDR3 reads CSVGRGANSQETQYF. CDR3 DNA: TGCAGCGTTGGGCGGGGGGCGAATTCACAAGAGACCCAGTACTTC.